A single sample is the source of the 6 T cell receptor beta chains below, sequenced in a study of cytomegalovirus exposure and HLA in healthy donors. Amplification used 60 Vbeta primers and 13 Jbeta primers. Repertoires were generated with immunoSEQ multiplex PCR, while TCRdb's copy carries only in-frame clones and drops some. Of 100,000 to 150,000 clones in the sample, roughly 75% were seen once. Sequenced sample: PBMCs. These receptor sequences come from a man aged 30 to 45 in good health and CMV-seropositive.

The chain joins TRBV18 to TRBJ2-7, with D tentatively TRBD1 (6 bases). CDR3 size: 15 residues. With 5 bases removed from V and 1 base from J, the gap between germline ends came to 15 bases. Germline CDR1 is KGHSH and CDR2 is LQKENI. DNA of the CDR3: TGTGCCAGCTCAGGCGGACAGATCCGTTCCTACGAGCAGTACTTC. This codes for CASSGGQIRSYEQYF.

The chain has TRBV4-1 and TRBJ2-4; 9 nucleotides match TRBD2. The CDR3 has 14 amino acids. The V gene end was trimmed by 5 bases and the J gene end by 3 bases; junction bases not matched to a gene: 2. Germline values: CDR1 MGHRA, CDR2 YSYEKL. CDR3 sequence (DNA): TGCGCCAGCAGCTGGCGGGGGGGCAAAAACATTCAGTACTTC. It encodes CASSWRGGKNIQYF.

V is TRBV7-9 and J is TRBJ2-7; D gene unclear. Per germline, CDR1 SEHNR and CDR2 FQNEAQ (reference sequence). The CDR3 totals 13 residues. Between the trimmed V and J ends, which lost 3 bases and 3 bases, there was a span of 9 bases. CDR3 sequence (DNA): TGTGCCAGCAGCTTTGGGCCAATCTACGAGCAGTACTTC. Translation gives CASSFGPIYEQYF. Full variable domain (outside the CDR3, taken from reference TRBV7-9 and TRBJ2-7): DTGVSQNPRHKITKRGQNVTFRCDPISEHNRLYWYRQTLGQGPEFLTYFQNEAQLEKSRLLSDRFSAERPKGSFSTLEIQRTEQGDSAMYLCASSFGPIYEQYFGPGTRLTVT.

V usage is TRBV30 and J usage is TRBJ1-5, with D perhaps TRBD1 (5 bases). Germline V gives CDR1 GTSNPN, CDR2 SVGIG (reference sequence). V lost 4 bases, J lost 3 bases, and 16 bases lay in between. CDR3 length: 15 residues. Written as DNA, the CDR3 is TGTGCCTGGACCCGCCGCGGGGGTGTCAATCAGCCCCAGCATTTT. Translated: CAWTRRGGVNQPQHF.

This chain joins TRBV4-2 and TRBJ2-7, with D possibly being TRBD1 (5 bases). In germline, CDR1 is LGHNA, CDR2 YNFKEQ. CDR3 size: 16 residues. Trimming took 4 bases from V and 2 from J, leaving 18 bases between them. This CDR3 is CASSREMAGQTYEQYF. The CDR3 coding sequence is TGTGCCAGCAGCCGAGAAATGGCAGGGCAGACCTACGAGCAGTACTTC.

This clone was seen more than once but under ten times. The genes are TRBV25-1 and TRBJ2-2; TRBD1 agrees at 9 bases. J lost 3 bases, V lost 0 bases, and 8 bases had no gene match. The CDR3 is 18 amino acids. CDR1 and CDR2 from the germline V gene are MGHDK and SYGVNS. The CDR3 DNA is TGTGCCAGCAGTGAATATAGTAGGGACAGGGACGACACCGGGGAGCTGTTTTTT. Amino acid sequence: CASSEYSRDRDDTGELFF.